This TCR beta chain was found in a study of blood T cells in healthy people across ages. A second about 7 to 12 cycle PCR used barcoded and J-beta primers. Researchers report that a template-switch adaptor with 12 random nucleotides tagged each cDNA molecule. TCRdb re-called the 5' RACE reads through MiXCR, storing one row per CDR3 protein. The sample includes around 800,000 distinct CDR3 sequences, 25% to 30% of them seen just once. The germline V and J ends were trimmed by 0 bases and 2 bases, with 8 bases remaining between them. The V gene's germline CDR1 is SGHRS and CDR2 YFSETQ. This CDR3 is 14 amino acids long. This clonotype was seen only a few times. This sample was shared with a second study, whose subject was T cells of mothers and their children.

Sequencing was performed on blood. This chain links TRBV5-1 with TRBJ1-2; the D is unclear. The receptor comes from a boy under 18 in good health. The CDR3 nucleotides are TGCGCCAGCAGCTTGGATGTCACCAACTATGGCTACACCTTC. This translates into CASSLDVTNYGYTF.